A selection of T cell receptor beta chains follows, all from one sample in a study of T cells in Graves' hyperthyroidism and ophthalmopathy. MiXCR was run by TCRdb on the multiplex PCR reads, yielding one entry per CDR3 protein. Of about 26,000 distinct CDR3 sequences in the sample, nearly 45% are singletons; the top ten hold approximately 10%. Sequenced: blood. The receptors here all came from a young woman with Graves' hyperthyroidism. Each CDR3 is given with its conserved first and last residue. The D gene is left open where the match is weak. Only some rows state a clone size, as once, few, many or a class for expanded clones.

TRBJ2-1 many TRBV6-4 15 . TGTGCCAGCAGTGGGGGGCTAGCGCCCTACAATGAGCAGTTCTTC CASSGGLAPYNEQFF
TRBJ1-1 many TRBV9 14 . TGTGCCAGCAGCGTAGGTACTGGATCCACTGAAGCTTTCTTT CASSVGTGSTEAFF
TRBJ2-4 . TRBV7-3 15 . TGTGCCAGCAGCCCCACGGAGGGCACAAAAAACATTCTGTACTTC CASSPTEGTKNILYF
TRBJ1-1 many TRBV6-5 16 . TGTGCCAGCAGTACTTACATGGGATTTGGTCAAAATGAAGCTTTCTTT CASSTYMGFGQNEAFF
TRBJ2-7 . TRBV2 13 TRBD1 TGTGCCAGCAGTGGGACAGGGGCCTACGAGCAGTACTTC CASSGTGAYEQYF
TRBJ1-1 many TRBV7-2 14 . TGTGCCAGCAGCTTTGGGGGGCGCAGAGTTGAAGCTTTCTTT CASSFGGRRVEAFF
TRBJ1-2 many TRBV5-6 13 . TGTGCCAGCAGCTTAGGCAGGAACTATGGCTACACCTTC CASSLGRNYGYTF
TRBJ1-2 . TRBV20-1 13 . TGCAGTGCTAGTTTAGGAGGGGGCTATGGCTACACCTTC CSASLGGGYGYTF
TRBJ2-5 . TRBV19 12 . TGTGCCAGTATTCAGGAGCAAGAGACCCAGTACTTC CASIQEQETQYF
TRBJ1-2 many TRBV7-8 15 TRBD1 TGTGCCAGCAGCCCAAGCAGGGGGGGATCGGGGGGCTACACCTTC CASSPSRGGSGGYTF
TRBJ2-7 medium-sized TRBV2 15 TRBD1 TGTGCCAGCGGGTCCGGGACAGGGAGCTCCTACGAGCAGTACTTC CASGSGTGSSYEQYF
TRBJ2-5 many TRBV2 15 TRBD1 TGTGCCAGCAGTCGAGGATCGGACAGGGGGGAGACCCAGTACTTC CASSRGSDRGETQYF
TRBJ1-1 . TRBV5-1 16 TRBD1 TGCGCCAGCAGCTTGGACAGGGGGCCCGGGAACACTGAAGCTCTCTTT CASSLDRGPGNTEALF
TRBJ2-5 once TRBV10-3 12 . TGTGCCATCAGTTCTAGGGGAGAGACCCAGTACTTC CAISSRGETQYF
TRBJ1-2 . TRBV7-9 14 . TGTGCCAGCAGCTTAGGTGGGACCGCTTATGGCTACACCTTC CASSLGGTAYGYTF
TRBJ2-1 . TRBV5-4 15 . TGTGCCAGCAGCACCCCGGGGAGACCTGCTGATGAGCAGTTCTTC CASSTPGRPADEQFF
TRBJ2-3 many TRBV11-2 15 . TGTGCCAGCAGCTTAGACGGAACTAGCACAGATACGCAGTATTTT CASSLDGTSTDTQYF
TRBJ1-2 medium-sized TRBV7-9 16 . TGTGCCAGCAGCTTAGGTCCGGCGCGAGCTAACTATGGCTACACCTTC CASSLGPARANYGYTF
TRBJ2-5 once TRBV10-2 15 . TGCGCCAGCAGTGAGTCAACCCGTGACCAAGAGACCCAGTACTTC CASSESTRDQETQYF
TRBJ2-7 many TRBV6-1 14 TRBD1 TGTGCCAGCAGAGTGACAGGGGGGGCCTACGAGCAGTACTTC CASRVTGGAYEQYF
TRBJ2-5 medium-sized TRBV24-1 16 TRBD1 TGTGCCACCAGTGATCCCCGGGCAGGGGGCAGAGAGACCCAGTACTTC CATSDPRAGGRETQYF
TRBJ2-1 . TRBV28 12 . TGTGCCAGCAGTCCCCTCGAGGGTGAGCAGTTCTTC CASSPLEGEQFF
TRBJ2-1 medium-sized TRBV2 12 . TGTGCCAGCAGTAGAAACCGGGGTGAGCAGTTCTTC CASSRNRGEQFF
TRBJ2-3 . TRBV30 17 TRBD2 TGTGCCTTTACCCCAGTGCGGGGGGCGCGGGGCACAGATACGCAGTATTTT CAFTPVRGARGTDTQYF
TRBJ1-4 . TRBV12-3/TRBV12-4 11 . TGTGCCAGCGGCTTCGGCGAAAAACTGTTTTTT CASGFGEKLFF
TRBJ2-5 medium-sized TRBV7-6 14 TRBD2 TGTGCCAGCAGCGTCCTAGCGGGAGGAGAGACCCAGTACTTC CASSVLAGGETQYF
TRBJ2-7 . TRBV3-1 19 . TGTGCCAGCAACCAAAAGTGGCCCATGGGTCGGATACTCCCCTACGAGCAGTACTTC CASNQKWPMGRILPYEQYF
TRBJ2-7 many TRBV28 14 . TGTGCCAGCAGTTTCAACAACAGGGCCTACGAGCAGTACTTC CASSFNNRAYEQYF
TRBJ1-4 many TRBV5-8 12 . TGTGCCAGCAGCATACAGATCCAAAAACTGTTTTTT CASSIQIQKLFF
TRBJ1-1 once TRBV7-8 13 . TGTGCCAGCAGCTTAGTAAGGGGGGCCCTCGCTTTCTTT CASSLVRGALAFF
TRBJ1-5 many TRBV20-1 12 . TGCAGTGCTAGACTGGGGGTTCAGCCCCAGCATTTT CSARLGVQPQHF
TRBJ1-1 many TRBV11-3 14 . TGTGCCAGCAGCTTAGTCGGTTCGAACACTGAAGCTTTCTTT CASSLVGSNTEAFF
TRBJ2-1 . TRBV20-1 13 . TGCAGTGCTAGAACCGAGGAAGACAATGAGCAGTTCTTC CSARTEEDNEQFF
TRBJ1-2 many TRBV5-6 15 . TGTGCCAGCAGCTTTGGCAGTCCCAACATCTATGGCTACACCTTC CASSFGSPNIYGYTF
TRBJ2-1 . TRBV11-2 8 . TGTGTCTACAATGAGCAGTTCTTC CVYNEQFF
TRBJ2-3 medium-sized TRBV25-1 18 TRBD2 TGTGCCAGCAGTTTAACTGGACTAGCGGGATTTAGCACAGATACGCAGTATTTT CASSLTGLAGFSTDTQYF
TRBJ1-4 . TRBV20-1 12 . TGCAGTGCTAACCGGGGGAATGAAAAACTGTTTTTT CSANRGNEKLFF